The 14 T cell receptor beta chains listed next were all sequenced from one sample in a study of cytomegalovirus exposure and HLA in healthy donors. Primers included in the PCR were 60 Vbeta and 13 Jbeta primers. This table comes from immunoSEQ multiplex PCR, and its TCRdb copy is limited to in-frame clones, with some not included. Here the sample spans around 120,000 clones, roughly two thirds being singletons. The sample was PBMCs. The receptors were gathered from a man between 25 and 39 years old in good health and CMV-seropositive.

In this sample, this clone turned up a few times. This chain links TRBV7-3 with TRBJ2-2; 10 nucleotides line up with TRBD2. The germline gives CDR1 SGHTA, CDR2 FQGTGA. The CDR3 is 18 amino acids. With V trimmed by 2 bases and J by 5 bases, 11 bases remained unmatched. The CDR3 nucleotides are TGTGCCAGCAGCTTAGAGGCGACTAGCGGGTGGGGTACCGGGGAGCTGTTTTTT. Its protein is CASSLEATSGWGTGELFF.

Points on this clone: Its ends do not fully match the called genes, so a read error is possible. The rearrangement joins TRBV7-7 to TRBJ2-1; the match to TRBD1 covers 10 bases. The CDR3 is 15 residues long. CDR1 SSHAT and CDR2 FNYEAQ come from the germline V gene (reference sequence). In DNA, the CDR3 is TGTGCTAGCAGCTCCGGGACAGGGGCGTACAATGAGCAGTTCTTC. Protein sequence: CASSSGTGAYNEQFF.

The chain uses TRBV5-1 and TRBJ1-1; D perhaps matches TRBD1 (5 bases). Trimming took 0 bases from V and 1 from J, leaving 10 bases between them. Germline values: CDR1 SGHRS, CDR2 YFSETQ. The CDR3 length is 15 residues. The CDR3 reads CASSLEGRGNTEAFF. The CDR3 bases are TGCGCCAGCAGCTTGGAGGGGAGGGGGAACACTGAAGCTTTCTTT.

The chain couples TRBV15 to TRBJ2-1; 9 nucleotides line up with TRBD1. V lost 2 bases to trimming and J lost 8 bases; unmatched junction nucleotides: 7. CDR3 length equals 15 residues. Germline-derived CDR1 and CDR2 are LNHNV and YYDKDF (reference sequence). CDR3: CATSRYDRGSDEQFF. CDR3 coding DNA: TGTGCCACCAGCAGATACGACAGGGGGTCGGATGAGCAGTTCTTC.

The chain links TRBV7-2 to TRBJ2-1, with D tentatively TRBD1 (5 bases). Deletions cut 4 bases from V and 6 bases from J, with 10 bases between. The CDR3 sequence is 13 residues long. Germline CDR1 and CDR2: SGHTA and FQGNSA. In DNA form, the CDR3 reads TGTGCCAGCAGCTCCCAGGGATTCAATGAGCAGTTCTTC. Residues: CASSSQGFNEQFF.

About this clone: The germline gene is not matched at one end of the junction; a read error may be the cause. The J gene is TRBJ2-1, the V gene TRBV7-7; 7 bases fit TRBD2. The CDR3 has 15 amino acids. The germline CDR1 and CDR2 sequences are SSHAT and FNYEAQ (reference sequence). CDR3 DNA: TGTGCTAGCAGCCCGGGGAGCGGGGCTTACAATGAGCAGTTCTTC. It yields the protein CASSPGSGAYNEQFF.

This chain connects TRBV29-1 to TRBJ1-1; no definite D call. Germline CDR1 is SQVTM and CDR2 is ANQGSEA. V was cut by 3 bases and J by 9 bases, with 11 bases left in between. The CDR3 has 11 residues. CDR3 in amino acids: CSVETQGKAFF. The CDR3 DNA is TGCAGCGTTGAGACTCAAGGAAAAGCTTTCTTT.

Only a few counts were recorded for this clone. The DNA of the CDR3 is TGTGCCAGCAAGGTCACGGGAGGGCCTTCTGGGGCCAACGTCCTGACTTTC. It translates to CASKVTGGPSGANVLTF. The chain is built from TRBV27 and TRBJ2-6; 8 bases line up with TRBD2. The CDR3 contains 17 residues. J gave up 1 base and V 7 bases, and 9 bases lay outside the gene matches. Germline CDR1 MNHEY, CDR2 SMNVEV (reference sequence).

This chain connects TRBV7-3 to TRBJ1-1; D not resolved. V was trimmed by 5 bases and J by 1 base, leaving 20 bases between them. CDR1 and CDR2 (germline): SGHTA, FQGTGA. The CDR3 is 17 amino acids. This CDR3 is CASSPNGFGVANTEAFF. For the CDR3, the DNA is TGTGCCAGCAGCCCAAACGGATTCGGGGTCGCGAACACTGAAGCTTTCTTT.

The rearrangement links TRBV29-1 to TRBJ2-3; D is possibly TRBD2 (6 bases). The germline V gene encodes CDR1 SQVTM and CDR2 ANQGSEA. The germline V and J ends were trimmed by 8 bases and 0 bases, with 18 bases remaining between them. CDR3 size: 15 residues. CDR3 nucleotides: TGCAGCACCCTTCCGGGGGAAGCTAGCACAGATACGCAGTATTTT. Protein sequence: CSTLPGEASTDTQYF.

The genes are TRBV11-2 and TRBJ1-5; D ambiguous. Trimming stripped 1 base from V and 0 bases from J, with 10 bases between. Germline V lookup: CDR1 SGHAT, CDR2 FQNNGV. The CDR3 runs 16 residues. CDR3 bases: TGTGCCAGCAGCTTAGGGGGAGCTTATAGCAATCAGCCCCAGCATTTT. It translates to CASSLGGAYSNQPQHF.

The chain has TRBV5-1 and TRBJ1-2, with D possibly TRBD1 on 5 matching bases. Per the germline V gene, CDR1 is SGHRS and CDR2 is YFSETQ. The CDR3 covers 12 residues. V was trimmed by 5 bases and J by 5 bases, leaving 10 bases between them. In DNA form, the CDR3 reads TGCGCCAGCAGGGATCGGGGGTATGGCTACACCTTC. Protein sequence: CASRDRGYGYTF.

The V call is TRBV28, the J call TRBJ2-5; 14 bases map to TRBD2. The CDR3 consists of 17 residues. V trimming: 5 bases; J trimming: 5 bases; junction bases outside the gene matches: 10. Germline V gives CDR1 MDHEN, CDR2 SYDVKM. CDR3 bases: TGTGCCAGCAGTCTAAGGGGACTAGCGGGAGTTCTCGAGACCCAGTACTTC. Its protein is CASSLRGLAGVLETQYF.

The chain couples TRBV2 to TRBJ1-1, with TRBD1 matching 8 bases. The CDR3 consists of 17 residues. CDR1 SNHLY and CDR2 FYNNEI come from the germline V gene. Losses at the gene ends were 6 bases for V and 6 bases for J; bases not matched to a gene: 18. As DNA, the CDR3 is TGTGCCAGCAGACAACAGGGGGTGGCTGTATCTATGGCTGAAGCTTTCTTT. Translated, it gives CASRQQGVAVSMAEAFF.